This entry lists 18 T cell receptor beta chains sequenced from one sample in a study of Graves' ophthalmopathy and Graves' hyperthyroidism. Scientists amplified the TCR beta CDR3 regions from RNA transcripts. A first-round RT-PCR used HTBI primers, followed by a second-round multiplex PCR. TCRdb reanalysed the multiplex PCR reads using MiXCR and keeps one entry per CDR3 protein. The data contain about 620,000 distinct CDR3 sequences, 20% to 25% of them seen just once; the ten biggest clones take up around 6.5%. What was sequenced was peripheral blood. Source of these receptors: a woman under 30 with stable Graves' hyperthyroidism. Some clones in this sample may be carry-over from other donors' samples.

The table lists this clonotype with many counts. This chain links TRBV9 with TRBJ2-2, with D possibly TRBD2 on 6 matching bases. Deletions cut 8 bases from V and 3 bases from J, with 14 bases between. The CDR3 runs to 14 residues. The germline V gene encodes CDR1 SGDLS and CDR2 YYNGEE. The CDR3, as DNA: TGTGCCAGTAGACAGCCGGGGGACACCGGGGAGCTGTTTTTT. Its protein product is CASRQPGDTGELFF.

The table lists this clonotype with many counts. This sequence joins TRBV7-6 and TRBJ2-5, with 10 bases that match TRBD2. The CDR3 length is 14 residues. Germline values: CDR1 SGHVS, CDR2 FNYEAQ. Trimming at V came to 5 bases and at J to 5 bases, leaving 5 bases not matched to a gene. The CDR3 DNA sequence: TGTGCCAGCAGCAATCTAGCGGGGGAGGAGACCCAGTACTTC. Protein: CASSNLAGEETQYF.

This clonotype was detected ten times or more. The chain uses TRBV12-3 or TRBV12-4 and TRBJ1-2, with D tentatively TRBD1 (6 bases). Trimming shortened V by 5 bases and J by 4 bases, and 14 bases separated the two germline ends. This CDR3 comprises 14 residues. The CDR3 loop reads CASSLGQFVYGYTF. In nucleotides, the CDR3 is TGTGCCAGCAGTCTTGGACAGTTTGTCTATGGCTACACCTTC.

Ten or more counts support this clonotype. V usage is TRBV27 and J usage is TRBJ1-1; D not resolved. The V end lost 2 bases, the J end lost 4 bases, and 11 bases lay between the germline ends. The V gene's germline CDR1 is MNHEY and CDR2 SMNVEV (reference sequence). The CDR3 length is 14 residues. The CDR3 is CASSLGNGPTEAFF. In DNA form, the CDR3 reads TGTGCCAGCAGTTTAGGAAACGGACCCACTGAAGCTTTCTTT.

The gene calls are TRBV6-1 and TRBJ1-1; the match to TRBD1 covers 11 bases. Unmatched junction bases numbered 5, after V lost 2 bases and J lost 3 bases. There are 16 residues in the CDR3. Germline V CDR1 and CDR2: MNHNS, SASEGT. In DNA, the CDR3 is TGTGCCAGCAGTGAACGGGGGACAGGGGGGTACACTGAAGCTTTCTTT. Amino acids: CASSERGTGGYTEAFF.

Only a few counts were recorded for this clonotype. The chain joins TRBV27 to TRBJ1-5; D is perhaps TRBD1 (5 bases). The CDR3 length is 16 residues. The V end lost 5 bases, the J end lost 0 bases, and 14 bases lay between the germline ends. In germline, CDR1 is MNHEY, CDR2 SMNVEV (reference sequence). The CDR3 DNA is TGTGCCAGCAGTCCCCTGGGGCAGAATAGCAATCAGCCCCAGCATTTT. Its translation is CASSPLGQNSNQPQHF.

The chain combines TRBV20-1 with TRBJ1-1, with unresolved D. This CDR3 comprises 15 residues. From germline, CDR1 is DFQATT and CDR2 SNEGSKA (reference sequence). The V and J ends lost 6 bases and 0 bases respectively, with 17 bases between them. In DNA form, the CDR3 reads TGCAGTGCCGATCGCACTGCGTTCATGAACACTGAAGCTTTCTTT. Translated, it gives CSADRTAFMNTEAFF.

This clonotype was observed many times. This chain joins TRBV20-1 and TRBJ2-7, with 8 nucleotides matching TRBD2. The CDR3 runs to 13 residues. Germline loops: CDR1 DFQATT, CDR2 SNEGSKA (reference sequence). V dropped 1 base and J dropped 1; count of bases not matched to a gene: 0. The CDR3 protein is CSARVAGSYEQYF. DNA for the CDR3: TGCAGTGCTAGAGTAGCGGGGTCCTACGAGCAGTACTTC.

CDR3 coding DNA: TGTGCCAGCAGCCAAGTTCCCGCGGACAGGGCTAATTCACCCCTCCACTTT. Amino acid sequence: CASSQVPADRANSPLHF. The rearrangement joins TRBV3-1 to TRBJ1-6, with 8 bases fitting TRBD1. The CDR3 runs to 17 residues. The V segment lost 1 base and the J segment 6 bases; nucleotides outside the gene matches: 8. Per the germline V gene, CDR1 is LGHDT and CDR2 is YNNKEL (reference sequence).

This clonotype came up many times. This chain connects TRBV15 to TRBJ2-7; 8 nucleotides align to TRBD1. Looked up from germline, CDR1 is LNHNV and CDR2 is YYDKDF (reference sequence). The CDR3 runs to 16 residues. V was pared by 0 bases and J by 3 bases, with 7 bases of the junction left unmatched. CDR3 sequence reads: CATSRDIAGQGYEQYF. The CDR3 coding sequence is TGTGCCACCAGCAGAGATATAGCAGGACAGGGCTACGAGCAGTACTTC.

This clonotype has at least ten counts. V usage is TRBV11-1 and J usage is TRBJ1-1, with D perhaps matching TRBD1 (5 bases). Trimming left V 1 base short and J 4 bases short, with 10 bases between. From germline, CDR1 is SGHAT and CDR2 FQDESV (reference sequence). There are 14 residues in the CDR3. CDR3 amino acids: CASSLDRSGTEAFF. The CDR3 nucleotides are TGTGCCAGCAGCTTAGACAGGTCGGGCACTGAAGCTTTCTTT.

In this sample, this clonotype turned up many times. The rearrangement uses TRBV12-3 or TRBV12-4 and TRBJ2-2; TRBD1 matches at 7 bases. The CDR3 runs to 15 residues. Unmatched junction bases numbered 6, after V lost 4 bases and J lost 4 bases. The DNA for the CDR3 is TGTGCCAGCAGTTCCGACAGGGTCGGCACCGGGGAGCTGTTTTTT. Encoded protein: CASSSDRVGTGELFF.

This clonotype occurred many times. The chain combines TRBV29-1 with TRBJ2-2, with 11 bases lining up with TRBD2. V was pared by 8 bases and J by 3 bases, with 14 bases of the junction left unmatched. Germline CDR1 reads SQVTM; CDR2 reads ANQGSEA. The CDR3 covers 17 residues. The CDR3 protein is CSPREGLAVLYTGELFF. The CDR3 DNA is TGCAGCCCACGGGAGGGACTAGCGGTTCTTTACACCGGGGAGCTGTTTTTT.

CDR3 nucleotides: TGTGCCAGCAGTTTTTCTAGGACAGGGGAGACCCAGTACTTC. Its protein product is CASSFSRTGETQYF. V gene TRBV27 combines with J gene TRBJ2-5; TRBD1 agrees at 8 bases. With V trimmed by 3 bases and J by 5 bases, 5 bases remained unmatched. This CDR3 has 14 amino acids. Per germline, CDR1 MNHEY and CDR2 SMNVEV (reference sequence).

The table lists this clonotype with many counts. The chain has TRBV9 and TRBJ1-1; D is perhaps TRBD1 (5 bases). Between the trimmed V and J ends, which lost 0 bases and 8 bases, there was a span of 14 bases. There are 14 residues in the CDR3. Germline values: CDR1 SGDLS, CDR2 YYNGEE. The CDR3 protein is CASSVASRGAEAFF. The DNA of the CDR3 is TGTGCCAGCAGCGTAGCTTCGAGGGGAGCAGAAGCTTTCTTT.

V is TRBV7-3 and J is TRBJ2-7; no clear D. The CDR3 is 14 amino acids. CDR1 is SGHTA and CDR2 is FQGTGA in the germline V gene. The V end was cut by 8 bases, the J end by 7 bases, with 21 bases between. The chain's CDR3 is CASRLPVAPYEQYF. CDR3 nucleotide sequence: TGTGCCAGCCGTCTCCCGGTGGCCCCTTATGAGCAGTACTTC. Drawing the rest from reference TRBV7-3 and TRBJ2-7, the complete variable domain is GAGVSQTPSNKVTEKGKYVELRCDPISGHTALYWYRQSLGQGPEFLIYFQGTGAADDSGLPNDRFFAVRPEGSVSTLKIQRTERGDSAVYLCASRLPVAPYEQYFGPGTRLTVT.

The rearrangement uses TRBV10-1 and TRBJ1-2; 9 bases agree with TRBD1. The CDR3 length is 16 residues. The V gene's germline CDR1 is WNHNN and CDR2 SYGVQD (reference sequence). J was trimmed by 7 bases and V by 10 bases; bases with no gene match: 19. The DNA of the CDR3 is TGCGCCAAATCTCGAGCTCGGGACAGGGTAACACCTGGCTACACCTTC. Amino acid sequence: CAKSRARDRVTPGYTF.

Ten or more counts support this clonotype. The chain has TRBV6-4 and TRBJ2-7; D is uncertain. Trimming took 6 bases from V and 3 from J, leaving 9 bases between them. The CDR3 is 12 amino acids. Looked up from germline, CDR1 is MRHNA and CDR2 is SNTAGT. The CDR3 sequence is CASRTVVYEQYF. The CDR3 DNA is TGTGCCAGCAGAACAGTGGTCTACGAGCAGTACTTC.